This T cell receptor (beta chain) was retrieved from a study of beta chain features in type 1 diabetes. Whole-study context: The number of sorted cells examined across all samples was around 110 million.

Isolated RNA was reverse transcribed in full, so expressed TCRB transcripts were sequenced. Profiled with immunoSEQ multiplex PCR; TCRdb holds only in-frame clones, not every one. Counted here are roughly 150,000 clones, approximately 8.8% occurring once; the ten biggest clones make up 0.7%. This clone occurred a few times. What it recognizes is unknown. General study findings and limits: Lower insertion and higher deletion counts appeared at VDJ junctions in type 1 diabetes patients. Researchers report that Type 1 diabetes patients had moderately but significantly shorter TCRB CDR3s across all four CD4+ subsets. Sampled from patients, naive, central memory and Treg TCRB repertoires appeared more similar than those sampled from healthy donors.

Each sorted population was over 98% pure. The germline CDR1 and CDR2 sequences are SEHNR and FQNEAQ (reference sequence). This CDR3 region has 14 residues. V shed 6 bases and J shed 3 bases, with 15 bases lying between them. The sample comprised central memory CD4+ T cells from blood. The V gene is TRBV7-9, the J gene TRBJ2-7; no reliable D call. The clonotype originates from a woman aged 25-40 years with type 1 diabetes. Written as DNA, the CDR3 is TGTGCCAGCAGGGGTTTGGAGAAAAACTACGAGCAGTACTTC. Amino acids: CASRGLEKNYEQYF.